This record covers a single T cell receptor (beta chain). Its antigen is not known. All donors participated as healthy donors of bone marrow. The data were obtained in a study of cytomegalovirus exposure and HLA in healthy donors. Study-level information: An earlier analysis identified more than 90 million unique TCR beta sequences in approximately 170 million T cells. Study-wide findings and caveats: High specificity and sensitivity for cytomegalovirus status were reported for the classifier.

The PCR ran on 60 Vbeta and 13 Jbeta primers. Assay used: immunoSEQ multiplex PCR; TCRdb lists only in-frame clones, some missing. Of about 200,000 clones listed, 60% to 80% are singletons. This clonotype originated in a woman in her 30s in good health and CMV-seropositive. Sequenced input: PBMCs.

The CDR3 DNA sequence: TGTGCCTGGGGGCGGGGGGCGGTCACTGAAGCTTTCTTT. It is translated as CAWGRGAVTEAFF. J is TRBJ1-1 and V is TRBV30, with D possibly TRBD1 on 6 matching bases. The CDR3 totals 13 residues. The germline V and J ends were trimmed by 5 bases and 4 bases, with 14 bases remaining between them. Germline V gene sequence: CDR1 GTSNPN, CDR2 SVGIG (reference sequence).